Below, one T cell receptor (beta chain) is given with its context. Its antigen is not known. TCR beta from blood CD8+ and CD4+ T cells was sequenced. The TEMRA cells underwent FACS enrichment, while the CD8+ and CD4+ T cells underwent negative isolation. The sample originates from a study of CD8 T cells in Susac syndrome. Random hexamers served to reverse transcribe roughly 0.5 to 1 ug RNA. Multiplex PCR with immunoSEQ amplified the TCR beta CDR3 across 54 Vbeta and 13 Jbeta. TCRdb ran MiXCR on the immunoSEQ multiplex PCR reads and lists one entry per CDR3 protein. The data show 150,000 to 200,000 distinct CDR3 sequences, about 95% seen once. Findings and limits, study-wide: It was acknowledged in the study that its TCR sequencing and HLA analysis involved a relatively small number of individuals.

The source is a human donor with multiple sclerosis. Sequencing was carried out using CD4+ T cells from PBMCs.

The CDR3 DNA reads TGCAGTGCTAGGGGCCTTGAGGGATCGGCCCAGTACTTC. Translated: CSARGLEGSAQYF. The chain recombines TRBV20-1 with TRBJ2-5; D perhaps matches TRBD2 (5 bases). This CDR3 comprises 13 residues. Germline CDR1 is DFQATT and CDR2 is SNEGSKA (reference sequence). Between the trimmed V and J ends, which lost 3 bases and 9 bases, there was a span of 17 bases.